The entry below describes one T cell receptor (beta chain). This receptor's antigen is unknown. Base quality data are lacking; no much larger clone is found one base away. Genomic DNA was extracted from sorted cells for sequencing of the TCRbeta CDR3 region. The immunoSEQ Assay was used for sequencing of TCRbeta CDR3 regions. TCRdb obtained this table from immuneACCESS and retained in-frame rearrangements with V and J assigned. These tables miss some clones; where compared with another copy, unresolved V genes account for less than half of the shortfall, and the remainder is unexplained. Counted in this sample were about 43,000 clones; roughly 86% of them appeared once. The ten largest clones add up to about 16% of the sample. This record comes from a study of OX40 agonist ivuxolimab in advanced cancers. With respect to the entire study: Ivuxolimab, which targeted the costimulatory receptor OX40 (CD134), was an agonistic, fully human IgG2 monoclonal antibody. The paper covers the monotherapy dose-escalation part of the phase I ivuxolimab trial, which included N of about 50 patients. Of the roughly 52 dose-escalation patients, hepatocellular carcinoma was present in about 20, melanoma in around 15, renal cell carcinoma in 9 and head and neck cancer in 9. Patients were allowed to have had prior anti-PD-1, anti-PD-L1 or anti-CTLA-4 therapy, and around 41% of the dose-escalation patients had previously received checkpoint inhibitors. Peripheral TCRbeta sequencing was intended to test whether TCR sequence diversity was altered and clonal T-cell expansion was caused by ivuxolimab. Partial responses occurred in three dose-escalation patients: two with cutaneous melanoma and one with hepatocellular carcinoma. A male proportion of 82.7% and a mean age of around 60 years, ranging from about 20 to 79, were recorded for the dose-escalation cohort. Intravenous ivuxolimab was administered to patients every 2 weeks at six dose levels: 0.01, 0.1, 0.3, 1.5, 3 and 10 mg/kg.

Patients with a history of autoimmune disease or receiving systemic immunosuppression were excluded from the trial. Peripheral blood for TCR sequencing was collected from all dose cohorts at baseline, on cycle 4 day 1, and on cycle 7 day 1. The samples were taken from a phase I, first-in-human, multicenter, open-label dose-escalation trial of ivuxolimab. The trial enrolled adults with locally advanced or metastatic head and neck squamous cell, hepatocellular, melanoma or renal cell carcinoma. Before TCR sequencing, CD4+ and CD8+ T cells were separately sorted from peripheral blood. Via the germline V gene (reference sequence), CDR1 is PRHDT and CDR2 FYEKMQ. There are 14 amino acids in the CDR3, from cysteine to phenylalanine inclusive. CDR3 DNA is the only sequence kept; it has 42 bases, read in frame from the first base. V gives up 4 bases and J gives up 5 bases, and the segment between their germline ends measures 14 bases.

The full study reports these points: Low levels of normalized T-cell clonal expansion were also seen in some patients who did not respond. The antigen specificity of the clonally expanded peripheral T cells was not determined. On average, CD8+ T cells showed more expanded clones than CD4+ T cells after ivuxolimab. Partial responders in the 0.1-3.0 mg/kg groups had among the lowest normalized peripheral clonal expansion, especially among CD8+ T cells. At doses from 0.1 to 3.0 mg/kg, clonal expansion was seen in both CD4+ and CD8+ blood T cells between baseline and week 6.

The material sequenced was CD4+ or CD8+ T cells sorted from blood, taken in a trial of the OX40 agonist ivuxolimab. This clonotype originated in an adult with an advanced solid tumor such as melanoma, head and neck, liver or kidney cancer. This sequence uses TRBV13 and TRBJ2-5, with the D gene tentatively TRBD1 or TRBD2, based on 6 matching bases in each. The sequence in DNA is TGTGCCAGCAGCTCCCGGGGGCAGGGGGAGACCCAGTACTTC. This is translated as CASSSRGQGETQYF.